This note documents a single T cell receptor beta chain sequence. The antigen is not known. One entry per CDR3 protein results from TCRdb running MiXCR on the 5' RACE reads. The table lists fewer than 150,000 distinct CDR3 sequences, 11% to 15% of them singletons. The sample belongs to a study of T-cell memory formation after mild COVID-19. Looking at the study overall: Each donor largely had its own TCR clusters. Whole-study results and caveats: Pre-infection memory contained some responding clones, which suggested that cross-reactive memory had joined. Shrinking CD4+ clones were chiefly CM and EM; CD8+ ones were chiefly EMRA.

The source of this sequence is an adult woman who had mild COVID-19 (a few samples of this study predate the infection). Cell type and time point are not known. The source material was PBMCs or a T cell subset sorted from them (not recorded which).

CDR3 nucleotides: TGCAGTGCTAGAGACCAGGGAGGGGTCTACGAGCAGTACTTC. It specifies CSARDQGGVYEQYF. V and J are TRBV20-1 and TRBJ2-7; TRBD2 matches 7 bases. The V and J ends lost 0 bases and 3 bases, in that order; junction bases with no gene match: 5. This CDR3 spans 14 amino acids. Germline values: CDR1 DFQATT, CDR2 SNEGSKA (reference sequence).